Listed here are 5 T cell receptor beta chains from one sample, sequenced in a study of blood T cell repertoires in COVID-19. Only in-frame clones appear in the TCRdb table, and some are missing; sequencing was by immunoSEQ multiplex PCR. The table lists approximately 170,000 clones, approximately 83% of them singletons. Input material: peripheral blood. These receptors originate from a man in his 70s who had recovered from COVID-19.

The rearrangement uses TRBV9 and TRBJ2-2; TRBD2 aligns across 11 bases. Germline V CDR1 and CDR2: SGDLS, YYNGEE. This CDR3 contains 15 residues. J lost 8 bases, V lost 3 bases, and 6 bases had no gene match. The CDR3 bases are TGTGCCAGCAGCGCAGGGACTAGCGGTGAGGGGGAGCTGTTTTTT. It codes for CASSAGTSGEGELFF.

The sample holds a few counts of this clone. The CDR3 sequence: CASSPRTADRLNTEAFF. The CDR3 coding sequence is TGTGCCAGTAGTCCTCGGACCGCGGACAGGCTGAACACTGAAGCTTTCTTT. V and J are TRBV19 and TRBJ1-1; 7 bases line up with TRBD1. The CDR3 sequence is 17 residues long. V shed 5 bases, J shed 0 bases, and the junction held 12 bases outside the gene matches. Germline CDR1 and CDR2: LNHDA and SQIVND (reference sequence).

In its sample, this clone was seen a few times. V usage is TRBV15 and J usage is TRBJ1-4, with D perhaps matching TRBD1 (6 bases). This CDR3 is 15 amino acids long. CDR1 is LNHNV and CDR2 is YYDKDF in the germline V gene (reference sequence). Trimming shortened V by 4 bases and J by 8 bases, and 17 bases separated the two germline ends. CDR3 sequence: CATSKPTGGVEKLFF. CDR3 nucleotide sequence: TGTGCCACCAGCAAACCGACAGGCGGTGTGGAAAAACTGTTTTTT. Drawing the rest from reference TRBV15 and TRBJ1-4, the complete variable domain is DAMVIQNPRYQVTQFGKPVTLSCSQTLNHNVMYWYQQKSSQAPKLLFHYYDKDFNNEADTPDNFQSRRPNTSFCFLDIRSPGLGDTAMYLCATSKPTGGVEKLFFGSGTQLSVL.

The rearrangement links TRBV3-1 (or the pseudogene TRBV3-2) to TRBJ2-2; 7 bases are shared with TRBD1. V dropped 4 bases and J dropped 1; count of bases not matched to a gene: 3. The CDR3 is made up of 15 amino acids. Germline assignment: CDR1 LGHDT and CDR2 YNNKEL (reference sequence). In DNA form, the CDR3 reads TGTGCCAGCAGCCTAGGACAGGTGAACACCGGGGAGCTGTTTTTT. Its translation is CASSLGQVNTGELFF.

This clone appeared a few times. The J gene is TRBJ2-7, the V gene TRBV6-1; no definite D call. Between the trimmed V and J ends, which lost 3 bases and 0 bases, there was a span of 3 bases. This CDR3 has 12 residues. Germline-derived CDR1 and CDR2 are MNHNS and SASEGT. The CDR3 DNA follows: TGTGCCAGCAGTGACAACTCCTACGAGCAGTACTTC. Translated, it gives CASSDNSYEQYF.